Only a few counts were recorded for the clone carrying this TCR beta chain. Its specificity is not known. This entry is derived from a study of CD8 T cells in ankylosing spondylitis. Via MiXCR, TCRdb re-called the 5' RACE reads, giving one row per CDR3 protein. The sample holds 26,000 or so distinct CDR3 sequences, 6.5% to 9.5% seen once. Germline V gene sequence: CDR1 MRHNA, CDR2 SNTAGT. Trimming took 8 bases from V and 3 from J; bases not matched to a gene: 13. The CDR3 spans 17 residues. Study outcomes and limitations: Peripheral blood held disease-linked clones only at relatively low frequency, and these were CD8+.

Sequences were obtained from blood. The gene calls are TRBV6-4 and TRBJ2-4, with 10 bases aligning to TRBD1. The TCR was taken from a male donor with ankylosing spondylitis or in good health (not recorded which). CDR3 in amino acids: CASVKADRGFGKNIQYF. The CDR3, as DNA: TGTGCCAGCGTGAAAGCGGACAGGGGGTTTGGCAAAAACATTCAGTACTTC.